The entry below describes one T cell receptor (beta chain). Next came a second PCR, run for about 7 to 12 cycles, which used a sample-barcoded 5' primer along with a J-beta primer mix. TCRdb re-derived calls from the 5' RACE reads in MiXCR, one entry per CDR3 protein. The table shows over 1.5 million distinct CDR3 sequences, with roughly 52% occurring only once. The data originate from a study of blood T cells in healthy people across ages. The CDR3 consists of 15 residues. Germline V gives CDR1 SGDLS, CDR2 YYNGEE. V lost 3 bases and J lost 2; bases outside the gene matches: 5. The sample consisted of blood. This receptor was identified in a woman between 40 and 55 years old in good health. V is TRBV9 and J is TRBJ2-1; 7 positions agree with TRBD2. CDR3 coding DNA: TGTGCCAGCAGCGCGGGGGGACTAACCTACAATGAGCAGTTCTTC. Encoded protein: CASSAGGLTYNEQFF.